Listed here are 18 T cell receptor beta chains from one sample, sequenced in a study of cytomegalovirus exposure and HLA in healthy donors. Use of 60 Vbeta and 13 Jbeta primers characterized the PCR. The assay was immunoSEQ multiplex PCR, and TCRdb's table has in-frame clones only and misses some. The sample has some 180,000 clones; more than 75% are singletons. The sample was PBMCs. The receptors come from a man aged 40-55 years in good health and CMV-seronegative.

This sequence joins TRBV30 and TRBJ1-1; TRBD1 might be the D (5 bases). V was pared by 4 bases and J by 7 bases, with 22 bases between. Per the germline V gene, CDR1 is GTSNPN and CDR2 is SVGIG (reference sequence). This CDR3 spans 15 amino acids. CDR3 nucleotides: TGTGCCTGGATCCGGGGAGGGGTTCCTAGCATTGAAGCTTTCTTT. Translating it yields CAWIRGGVPSIEAFF. The variable domain in full, with the rest retrieved from reference TRBV30 and TRBJ1-1, is SQTIHQWPATLVQPVGSPLSLECTVEGTSNPNLYWYRQAAGRGLQLLFYSVGIGQISSEVPQNLSASRPQDRQFILSSKKLLLSDSGFYLCAWIRGGVPSIEAFFGQGTRLTVV.

The chain recombines TRBV5-4 with TRBJ2-3; 7 positions match TRBD2. The ends lost 3 bases at V and 2 bases at J; junction bases unmatched: 6. The CDR3 extends over 15 amino acids. Germline-derived CDR1 and CDR2 are SGHNT and YYREEE (reference sequence). The CDR3 DNA sequence: TGTGCCAGCAGCTGGCTAACTAGCGACACAGATACGCAGTATTTT. Translation: CASSWLTSDTDTQYF.

For this clone: At the DNA level, this CDR3 is encoded by other sequences in the same sample as well. V and J are TRBV7-2 and TRBJ2-7; D is ambiguous. Deletions cut 4 bases from V and 0 bases from J, with 4 bases between. CDR1 SGHTA and CDR2 FQGNSA come from the germline V gene. The CDR3 has 12 amino acids. For the CDR3, the DNA is TGTGCCAGCAGCTCGTTCTCCTACGAGCAGTACTTC. This sequence encodes CASSSFSYEQYF.

The rearrangement links TRBV7-2 to TRBJ2-7, with TRBD2 identical over 8 bases. This CDR3 contains 15 residues. Germline lookup yields CDR1 SGHTA and CDR2 FQGNSA. J gave up 0 bases and V 1 base, and 2 bases lay outside the gene matches. The DNA for the CDR3 is TGTGCCAGCAGCTTAGAGCGGGGGAGCTCCTACGAGCAGTACTTC. It yields the protein CASSLERGSSYEQYF.

J is TRBJ2-1 and V is TRBV7-9, with TRBD2 as a possible D gene (6 bases). CDR3 size: 18 residues. Trimming pared 4 bases from V and 9 bases from J, leaving 28 bases between. Germline assignment: CDR1 SEHNR and CDR2 FQNEAQ (reference sequence). Here the CDR3 DNA reads TGTGCCAGCAGCTCGGGAGTTATCTTTGGAGGACGTAAGGGTGAGCAGTTCTTC. This translates into CASSSGVIFGGRKGEQFF.

The CDR3 DNA is TGTGCCAGCAGCTTAGTTGGGACTAGCGGGGGACACAATGAGCAGTTCTTC. Amino acid sequence: CASSLVGTSGGHNEQFF. The rearrangement joins TRBV7-9 to TRBJ2-1; TRBD2 agrees at 14 bases. V dropped 1 base and J dropped 5; count of bases not matched to a gene: 4. The CDR3 extends over 17 amino acids. Germline lookup yields CDR1 SEHNR and CDR2 FQNEAQ (reference sequence).

CDR3 amino acids: CASSPPVQETQYF. The DNA for the CDR3 is TGTGCCAGCAGTCCCCCCGTACAAGAGACCCAGTACTTC. The J gene is TRBJ2-5, the V gene TRBV28; D unclear. CDR1 and CDR2 (germline): MDHEN, SYDVKM. Between the trimmed V and J ends, which lost 5 bases and 2 bases, there was a span of 9 bases. This CDR3 comprises 13 residues.

This clone was detected once. The genes are TRBV7-8 and TRBJ1-2; TRBD1 aligns across 10 bases. The ends lost 3 bases at V and 8 bases at J; junction bases unmatched: 6. This CDR3 contains 14 residues. CDR1 and CDR2 from the germline V gene are SGHVS and FQNEAQ. The CDR3 DNA sequence: TGTGCCAGCAGCTTGGGACAGGGGTTTGGGGGCTACACCTTC. Protein sequence: CASSLGQGFGGYTF.

The chain carries TRBV6-1 and TRBJ2-2, with TRBD2 identical over 10 bases. The CDR3 covers 16 residues. Germline values: CDR1 MNHNS, CDR2 SASEGT. V dropped 2 bases and J dropped 4; count of bases not matched to a gene: 4. The CDR3 DNA reads TGTGCCAGCAGTGAAAGAAGCGGGGGGGGCACCGGGGAGCTGTTTTTT. Amino acid sequence: CASSERSGGGTGELFF.

A word on this clone: This same CDR3 is encoded by further DNA sequences in the sample. The chain joins TRBV9 to TRBJ1-4; D is undetermined. Looked up from germline, CDR1 is SGDLS and CDR2 is YYNGEE. V lost 2 bases and J lost 0, with 8 bases in between. The CDR3 length is 15 residues. The CDR3 is CASSVYSATNEKLFF. In nucleotides, the CDR3 is TGTGCCAGCAGCGTGTACAGTGCAACTAATGAAAAACTGTTTTTT. The variable domain in full, with the rest retrieved from reference TRBV9 and TRBJ1-4, is DSGVTQTPKHLITATGQRVTLRCSPRSGDLSVYWYQQSLDQGLQFLIQYYNGEERAKGNILERFSAQQFPDLHSELNLSSLELGDSALYFCASSVYSATNEKLFFGSGTQLSVL.

The CDR3 protein is CASSATSVYEQYF. The CDR3 nucleotides read TGTGCCAGCTCAGCCACTAGCGTCTACGAGCAGTACTTC. This chain connects TRBV18 to TRBJ2-7, with 7 bases fitting TRBD2. The CDR3 is 13 residues long. CDR1 is KGHSH and CDR2 is LQKENI in the germline V gene. J gave up 3 bases and V 5 bases, and 4 bases lay outside the gene matches.

The chain recombines TRBV30 with TRBJ2-7; 9 bases line up with TRBD1. This CDR3 has 15 amino acids. V shed 3 bases and J 1 base; nucleotides not matched to a gene: 7. The germline V gene has CDR1 GTSNPN and CDR2 SVGIG (reference sequence). The CDR3 region has the DNA TGTGCCTGGAGGTACAGGGGGCTGAGATCCTACGAGCAGTACTTC. As protein: CAWRYRGLRSYEQYF. Full variable domain (missing parts from reference TRBV30 and TRBJ2-7): SQTIHQWPATLVQPVGSPLSLECTVEGTSNPNLYWYRQAAGRGLQLLFYSVGIGQISSEVPQNLSASRPQDRQFILSSKKLLLSDSGFYLCAWRYRGLRSYEQYFGPGTRLTVT.

This clone appeared a single time. CDR3 residues: CASSLNGRETQYF. CDR3 nucleotides: TGTGCCAGCAGCTTAAATGGCAGGGAGACCCAGTACTTC. The chain carries TRBV7-2 and TRBJ2-5; D gene uncertain. CDR1 is SGHTA and CDR2 is FQGNSA in the germline V gene. Trimming cost V 2 bases and J 5 bases, with 9 bases left between them. The CDR3 covers 13 residues.

The chain carries TRBV5-6 and TRBJ1-2; TRBD1 matches 10 bases. The CDR3 is 14 residues long. The J segment lost 8 bases and the V segment lost 2 bases, leaving 6 bases of the junction unmatched. Germline loops: CDR1 SGHDT, CDR2 YYEEEE. As DNA, the CDR3 is TGTGCCAGCAGCTTCGACAGGGGGCTGCGGGGCTACACCTTC. Translating it yields CASSFDRGLRGYTF.

CDR3 amino acids: CATLTGSGSTGELFF. The CDR3 DNA sequence: TGTGCCACCTTAACGGGGTCTGGTAGCACCGGGGAGCTGTTTTTT. The J gene is TRBJ2-2, the V gene TRBV15; D perhaps matches TRBD2 (5 bases). The V and J ends lost 8 bases and 4 bases respectively, with 17 bases between them. CDR1 is LNHNV, CDR2 YYDKDF, per germline (reference sequence). This CDR3 has 15 residues.

This clone is a singleton in its sample. This chain links TRBV7-9 with TRBJ2-7; D ambiguous. With 5 bases removed from V and 7 bases from J, the gap between germline ends came to 9 bases. Germline CDR1 SEHNR, CDR2 FQNEAQ (reference sequence). This CDR3 region has 11 residues. CDR3 sequence (DNA): TGTGCCAGCAGCGATCTGAGGGAGCAGTACTTC. Amino acids: CASSDLREQYF.

This sequence joins TRBV6-1 and TRBJ1-4, with D perhaps TRBD1 (6 bases). The CDR3 contains 16 residues. V shed 0 bases and J shed 7 bases, with 15 bases lying between them. CDR1 and CDR2 (germline): MNHNS, SASEGT. The CDR3 DNA reads as TGTGCCAGCAGTGAAGCCTTTAGGGGGTACGGTGAAAAACTGTTTTTT. Translation: CASSEAFRGYGEKLFF.

As regards this clone: The junction shows a germline mismatch at one end, possibly a read error. The chain links TRBV11-2 to TRBJ2-1; TRBD2 agrees at 9 bases. The V gene's germline CDR1 is SGHAT and CDR2 FQNNGV. The CDR3 extends over 15 amino acids. The CDR3 region is CASSLGGRAYNEQFF. In DNA form, the CDR3 reads TGTGCCAGCAGCTTAGGCGGGAGGGCCTATAATGAGCAGTTCTTC. Based on the CDR3 plus reference TRBV11-2 and TRBJ2-1, the full variable domain is EAGVAQSPRYKIIEKRQSVAFWCNPISGHATLYWYQQILGQGPKLLIQFQNNGVVDDSQLPKDRFSAERLKGVDSTLKIQPAKLEDSAVYLCASSLGGRAYNEQFFGPGTRLTVL.